The 12 T cell receptor beta chains given below trace back to one sample, sequenced in a study of blood T cell repertoires in COVID-19. The data were produced by immunoSEQ multiplex PCR, yet TCRdb's version contains in-frame clones alone and is incomplete. The sample holds tens of thousands of clones, 77% seen once. Sequencing was carried out using peripheral blood. These receptors all stem from a man aged 65 to 79 with active or convalescent COVID-19.

V is TRBV11-2 and J is TRBJ2-1; TRBD2 matches 13 bases. The CDR3 has 16 residues. With 1 base clipped from V and 7 bases from J, the junction kept 4 bases outside the gene matches. Germline V gene lookup returns CDR1 SGHAT and CDR2 FQNNGV. The CDR3 region is CASSLGRTSGRNEQFF. As DNA, the CDR3 is TGTGCCAGCAGCTTAGGACGGACTAGCGGGAGAAATGAGCAGTTCTTC.

The rearrangement joins TRBV19 to TRBJ2-1; TRBD2 might be the D (5 bases). CDR3 length: 14 residues. CDR1 and CDR2 from the germline V gene are LNHDA and SQIVND (reference sequence). V lost 5 bases and J lost 9, with 17 bases in between. The DNA for the CDR3 is TGTGCCAGTAGTCCTCGGGGATCGAAAGGTGAGCAGTTCTTC. Translated, it gives CASSPRGSKGEQFF.

The chain carries TRBV11-3 and TRBJ1-1; possibly TRBD1 for D (6 bases). The CDR3 has 12 amino acids. The germline gives CDR1 SGHNT, CDR2 YENEEA. Deletions cut 1 base from V and 7 bases from J, with 7 bases between. CDR3 sequence reads: CASSLGQDEAFF. CDR3 coding DNA: TGTGCCAGCAGCTTAGGACAGGATGAAGCTTTCTTT.

This chain links TRBV6-6 with TRBJ2-5; 7 positions match TRBD1. J gave up 1 base and V 10 bases, and 9 bases lay outside the gene matches. CDR1 MNHNY and CDR2 SVGAGI come from the germline V gene (reference sequence). CDR3 length: 14 amino acids. The CDR3 bases are TGTGCCACCAATTCCAGGGGGTTCCAAGAGACCCAGTACTTC. This translates into CATNSRGFQETQYF.

The chain's CDR3 is CASIYFPGTRAVSSYNSPLHF. For the CDR3, the DNA is TGTGCCAGCATCTACTTCCCGGGGACAAGGGCCGTTAGCTCCTATAATTCACCCCTCCACTTT. This rearrangement joins TRBV6-6 to TRBJ1-6; tentative D call: TRBD1 (6 bases). This CDR3 has 21 residues. Trimming shortened V by 7 bases and J by 0 bases, and 28 bases separated the two germline ends. CDR1 MNHNY and CDR2 SVGAGI come from the germline V gene (reference sequence).

The V gene is TRBV11-1, the J gene TRBJ2-2, with 9 bases matching TRBD2. The germline V gene has CDR1 SGHAT and CDR2 FQDESV (reference sequence). This CDR3 is built from 16 residues. Trimming took 2 bases from V and 6 from J; bases not matched to a gene: 7. The CDR3 sequence: CASSLSAGGRAGELFF. Here the CDR3 DNA reads TGTGCCAGCAGCTTAAGCGCGGGGGGGCGTGCCGGGGAGCTGTTTTTT.

CDR3 coding DNA: TGTGCCAGCAGACCTGGTACTTTAGATACGCAGTATTTT. It is translated as CASRPGTLDTQYF. The V call is TRBV7-9, the J call TRBJ2-3, with D unclear. Germline V gene data show CDR1 as SEHNR and CDR2 as FQNEAQ (reference sequence). V was shortened by 6 bases and J by 5 bases, with 12 bases between the two germline ends. This CDR3 region has 13 residues.

This sequence joins TRBV19 and TRBJ1-2; TRBD1 agrees at 8 bases. The CDR3 is made up of 13 amino acids. V trimming: 6 bases; J trimming: 6 bases; junction bases outside the gene matches: 6. Germline CDR1 is LNHDA and CDR2 is SQIVND (reference sequence). CDR3 protein: CASRYRGFDGYTF. CDR3 nucleotide sequence: TGTGCCAGTAGATACAGGGGGTTTGATGGCTACACCTTC.

This clone occurred a few times. The rearrangement joins TRBV7-9 to TRBJ2-1, with TRBD1 matching over 10 bases. Germline V lookup: CDR1 SEHNR, CDR2 FQNEAQ (reference sequence). The CDR3 consists of 13 residues. V gave up 11 bases and J gave up 4 bases; unmatched junction bases: 5. The chain's CDR3 is CAGRQGAYNEQFF. The CDR3 DNA reads as TGTGCCGGAAGACAGGGGGCGTACAATGAGCAGTTCTTC.

The chain couples TRBV27 to TRBJ1-2; TRBD1 is a possible D gene (6 bases). The CDR3 spans 13 residues. The germline V gene encodes CDR1 MNHEY and CDR2 SMNVEV (reference sequence). The ends were cut back, 5 bases at V and 4 bases at J, with 11 bases in the middle. CDR3 nucleotides: TGTGCCAGCAGTGTCGGACAGTCCTATGGCTACACCTTC. Encoded protein: CASSVGQSYGYTF.

This clone showed up just a few times. The V gene is TRBV25-1, the J gene TRBJ1-4, with 7 bases that match TRBD1. Germline V CDR1 and CDR2: MGHDK, SYGVNS. J lost 8 bases, V lost 7 bases, and 7 bases had no gene match. The CDR3 spans 13 residues. CDR3 nucleotide sequence: TGTGCCAGCAATCACAGGGGCTGGGAAAAACTGTTTTTT. Translated, it gives CASNHRGWEKLFF.

V is TRBV27 and J is TRBJ2-7, with 8 bases aligning to TRBD2. The CDR3 length is 16 residues. Trimming cost V 0 bases and J 12 bases; bases outside gene matches: 16. Germline V lookup: CDR1 MNHEY, CDR2 SMNVEV (reference sequence). The CDR3 here is CASSLSRLGWRGAPYF. The CDR3 DNA is TGTGCCAGCAGTTTATCGAGACTCGGCTGGCGGGGGGCGCCGTACTTC.